This T cell receptor (beta chain) was profiled in a study of cytomegalovirus exposure and HLA in healthy donors. Study-level background: Of roughly 400 genotyped donors, 81% grouped in the Caucasian-associated ancestry cluster. Study-wide results and limits: Most TCRs appeared rarely, but some public TCRs recurred in many donors. By HLA locus, TCR association rates varied in a later analysis, with DRB1 showing the most and HLA-C the fewest.

CDR1 and CDR2 (germline): SEHNR, FQNEAQ (reference sequence). This CDR3 has 14 residues. V lost 5 bases and J lost 5, with 16 bases in between. Sampled while nominally healthy, donors likely had unrecorded immune exposures. 60 Vbeta and 13 Jbeta primers were used in PCR. The data were produced by immunoSEQ multiplex PCR, yet TCRdb's version contains in-frame clones alone and is incomplete. The repertoire has 90,000 to 150,000 clones, about 60% of them found once; the top ten carry 10%. On this clone: Its matching antigen is unknown.

The genes are TRBV7-9 and TRBJ2-7; a possible D gene is TRBD2 (6 bases). The sequenced sample consisted of PBMCs. The clonotype originates from a man aged 40-55 years in good health and CMV-seropositive. Written as DNA, the CDR3 is TGTGCCAGCAGCACTCATCTGGGGGGTCACGAGCAGTACTTC. It translates to CASSTHLGGHEQYF.